This is a list of T cell receptor beta chains from one sample in a study of beta chain features in type 1 diabetes. Measured with immunoSEQ multiplex PCR; TCRdb has only the in-frame clones, and not every one. This repertoire shows 310,000 or so clones, approximately 16% found once; its top ten account for around 0.015%. The sequenced material came from naive CD4+ T cells from blood. All receptors come from a man between 18 and 35 years old with type 1 diabetes. The CDR3 runs from the conserved cysteine through the conserved F or W. Fields, in order: clone size, V gene, J gene, D gene, CDR3 DNA, CDR3 protein. A D gene is named only where the DNA matches it firmly. Not every row has a clone size; where given, it reads once, few, many or a size class.

size: few; V: TRBV5-4; J: TRBJ2-5; D: .; DNA: TGTGCCAGCAGCTCCCCTGAGGAGACCCAGTACTTC; CDR3: CASSSPEETQYF
size: .; V: TRBV19; J: TRBJ1-1; D: .; DNA: TGTGCCAGTAGTATCAACAGGGTCGCCACTGAAGCTTTCTTT; CDR3: CASSINRVATEAFF
size: .; V: TRBV4-2; J: TRBJ2-7; D: TRBD2; DNA: TGTGCCAGCAGCCAGGGACTAGCGCCCAGAATCTCCTACGAGCAGTACTTC; CDR3: CASSQGLAPRISYEQYF
size: .; V: TRBV11-3; J: TRBJ2-1; D: TRBD1; DNA: TGTGCCAGCAGCTTAGATGACAGGGGAATCTACAATGAGCAGTTCTTC; CDR3: CASSLDDRGIYNEQFF
size: few; V: TRBV23-1; J: TRBJ2-7; D: .; DNA: TGCGCCAGCAGTCAATATCCAGGGTCCCACGAGCAGTACTTC; CDR3: CASSQYPGSHEQYF
size: few; V: TRBV19; J: TRBJ2-1; D: .; DNA: TGTGCCAGTAGTACCCAGACAGCCATCTACAATGAGCAGTTCTTC; CDR3: CASSTQTAIYNEQFF
size: few; V: TRBV5-6; J: TRBJ2-7; D: .; DNA: TGTGCCAGCAGTCTGACAGGTTCCTACGAGCAGTACTTC; CDR3: CASSLTGSYEQYF
size: few; V: TRBV4-1; J: TRBJ2-2; D: .; DNA: TGCGCCAGCAGCCAAAGAGACGGGTTCGCGAACACCGGGGAGCTGTTTTTT; CDR3: CASSQRDGFANTGELFF
size: few; V: TRBV5-6; J: TRBJ2-5; D: .; DNA: TGTGCCAGCAGCTTGAGGGGAGAGACCCAGTACTTC; CDR3: CASSLRGETQYF
size: few; V: TRBV5-1; J: TRBJ2-3; D: .; DNA: TGCGCCAGCAGCTTGGGGCAGGGCCGCACAGATACGCAGTATTTT; CDR3: CASSLGQGRTDTQYF
size: few; V: TRBV7-2; J: TRBJ2-5; D: TRBD2; DNA: TGTGCCAGCAGCCGGCGGACTAGCTCCGAGACCCAGTACTTC; CDR3: CASSRRTSSETQYF
size: few; V: TRBV30; J: TRBJ2-1; D: .; DNA: TGTGCCTGGTCTTCTCAGCGGCACAATGAGCAGTTCTTC; CDR3: CAWSSQRHNEQFF
size: few; V: TRBV14; J: TRBJ2-1; D: TRBD2; DNA: TGTGCCAGCAGCCATTTACTAGCGGGGGTCTCGTACAATGAGCAGTTCTTC; CDR3: CASSHLLAGVSYNEQFF
size: .; V: TRBV2; J: TRBJ1-5; D: .; DNA: TGTGCCAGCAGTGACAGGGTGAATCAGCCCCAGCATTTT; CDR3: CASSDRVNQPQHF
size: .; V: TRBV5-1; J: TRBJ2-5; D: .; DNA: TGCGCCAGCAGCTTTCGTTCGTACCAAGAGACCCAGTACTTC; CDR3: CASSFRSYQETQYF
size: few; V: TRBV5-1; J: TRBJ2-1; D: TRBD2; DNA: TGCGCCAGCAGCTTGGCCTCCGGGGGGGAGCAGTTCTTC; CDR3: CASSLASGGEQFF
size: .; V: TRBV18; J: TRBJ2-6; D: .; DNA: TGTGCCAGCTGGCAATCTGGGGCCAACGTCCTGACTTTC; CDR3: CASWQSGANVLTF
size: few; V: TRBV4-3; J: TRBJ2-1; D: .; DNA: TGCGCCAGCAGCCCCGACTCGGGGGTAGGGGAAAATGAGCAGTTCTTC; CDR3: CASSPDSGVGENEQFF
size: few; V: TRBV10-2; J: TRBJ2-1; D: TRBD2; DNA: TGCGCCAGCAGTGAGCCGGGGAGGGGCAATGAGCAGTTCTTC; CDR3: CASSEPGRGNEQFF
size: few; V: TRBV11-2; J: TRBJ2-3; D: .; DNA: TGTGCCAGCAGCTTAGGGGTAGCGGTGCGTGGAAATACGCAGTATTTT; CDR3: CASSLGVAVRGNTQYF
size: .; V: TRBV11-2; J: TRBJ2-3; D: .; DNA: TGTGCCAGCAGCTTAGCGGTGAAAGATACGCAGTATTTT; CDR3: CASSLAVKDTQYF
size: .; V: TRBV29-1; J: TRBJ1-1; D: TRBD1; DNA: TGCAGCGTCGGGACAGGGGGCAAGACTGAAGCTTTCTTT; CDR3: CSVGTGGKTEAFF
size: .; V: TRBV11-1; J: TRBJ2-7; D: .; DNA: TGTGCCAGCAGCTTACCGGGAAACGAGCAGTACTTC; CDR3: CASSLPGNEQYF
size: .; V: TRBV7-9; J: TRBJ1-5; D: .; DNA: TGTGCCAGCAGCTCGGTCGGAGATAGCAATCAGCCCCAGCATTTT; CDR3: CASSSVGDSNQPQHF
size: .; V: TRBV7-9; J: TRBJ2-1; D: TRBD2; DNA: TGTGCCAGCCTCCCCTCGAACGCGCGGGTAGCGGGAGTTGAGCAGTTCTTC; CDR3: CASLPSNARVAGVEQFF
size: .; V: TRBV25-1; J: TRBJ2-5; D: .; DNA: TGTGCCAGCAGTGAATATGGTCGAGCCGACTTC; CDR3: CASSEYGRADF